This TCR beta chain was sequenced for a study of blood T cell repertoires in COVID-19. Study-wide background: Acute and convalescent COVID-19 samples came from the United States, Italy and Spain. PBMCs, B-cell-depleted T cells, or T cells provided the cDNA or gDNA that made up the material.

Source study methods: The authors estimated nucleated cell counts from reference gene primer amplification. Clones were read by immunoSEQ multiplex PCR, and TCRdb kept only the in-frame ones, dropping some. V, J and clone size are those of that table, while D and trimming were read from the DNA. This table holds just under 350,000 clones, about 88% found once. The J segment lost 3 bases and the V segment lost 5 bases, leaving 7 bases of the junction unmatched. The CDR3 length is 15 residues. CDR1 and CDR2 from the germline V gene are LGHDT and YNNKEL (reference sequence). Recruited during active infection, patients (from Seattle) were subsequently followed longitudinally.

The source of this sequence is a woman in her sixties or seventies with COVID-19, enrolled during active disease. The genes are TRBV3-1 (or the pseudogene TRBV3-2) and TRBJ1-2; 9 bases line up with TRBD1. What was sequenced was peripheral blood. CDR3 sequence: CASSGPGQGDYGYTF. For the CDR3, the DNA is TGTGCCAGCAGCGGACCGGGACAGGGAGACTATGGCTACACCTTC.